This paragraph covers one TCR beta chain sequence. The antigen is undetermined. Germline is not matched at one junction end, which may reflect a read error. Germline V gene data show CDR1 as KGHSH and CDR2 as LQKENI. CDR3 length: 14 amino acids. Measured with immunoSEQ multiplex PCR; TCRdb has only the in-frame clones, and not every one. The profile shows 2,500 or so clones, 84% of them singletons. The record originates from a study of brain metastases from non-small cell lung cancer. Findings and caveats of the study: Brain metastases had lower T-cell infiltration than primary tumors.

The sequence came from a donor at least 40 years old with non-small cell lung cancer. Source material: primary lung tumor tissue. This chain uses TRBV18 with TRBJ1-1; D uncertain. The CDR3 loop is CASSPLSDVSETFF. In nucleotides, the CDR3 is TGTGCCAGCTCACCATTATCAGACGTGTCTGAAACTTTCTTT.